This passage covers 27 T cell receptor beta chains from one sample sequenced in a study of blood T cell repertoires in COVID-19. Sequencing used immunoSEQ multiplex PCR; TCRdb keeps in-frame clones, though not all of them. The table includes under 100,000 clones, roughly 80% detected once. Material: peripheral blood. All receptors come from a man older than 75 with active or convalescent COVID-19.

The J gene is TRBJ2-5, the V gene TRBV3-1 (or the pseudogene TRBV3-2), with a possible D match to TRBD2 (6 bases). V dropped 4 bases and J dropped 4 bases, with 13 bases sitting between them. Germline V lookup: CDR1 LGHDT, CDR2 YNNKEL (reference sequence). The CDR3 runs 14 residues. The CDR3 DNA follows: TGTGCCAGCAGCCTTAATATCGGGGGAGAGACCCAGTACTTC. Its protein is CASSLNIGGETQYF.

This clone rates as medium-sized (0.01 to 0.1%). This chain uses TRBV2 with TRBJ1-1, with 11 bases fitting TRBD1. In germline, CDR1 is SNHLY, CDR2 FYNNEI. The CDR3 covers 14 residues. Trimming cost V 4 bases and J 4 bases; bases outside gene matches: 2. CDR3 nucleotides: TGTGCCAGCAGTGCCGGGACAGGGGGCACTGAAGCTTTCTTT. Translated, it gives CASSAGTGGTEAFF. Full variable domain (rest looked up from reference TRBV2 and TRBJ1-1): EPEVTQTPSHQVTQMGQEVILRCVPISNHLYFYWYRQILGQKVEFLVSFYNNEISEKSEIFDDQFSVERPDGSNFTLKIRSTKLEDSAMYFCASSAGTGGTEAFFGQGTRLTVV.

This clone was detected once. The chain links TRBV27 to TRBJ2-3, with D unclear. Germline loops: CDR1 MNHEY, CDR2 SMNVEV (reference sequence). The length of the CDR3 is 15 residues. V was clipped by 4 bases and J by 0 bases, with 11 bases between them. CDR3 sequence reads: CASSSDMGSTDTQYF. In nucleotides, the CDR3 is TGTGCCAGCAGTTCCGACATGGGCAGCACAGATACGCAGTATTTT.

V gene TRBV30 combines with J gene TRBJ1-3; 8 bases match TRBD1. Trimming removed 1 base from V and 4 bases from J; junction bases left unmatched: 9. Germline V gives CDR1 GTSNPN, CDR2 SVGIG (reference sequence). The CDR3 contains 16 residues. In DNA, the CDR3 is TGTGCCTGGAGTGCAGGGGGCCTTATGGAGGGAAACACCATATATTTT. This encodes CAWSAGGLMEGNTIYF. Together with reference TRBV30 and TRBJ1-3, the CDR3 gives the full variable domain: SQTIHQWPATLVQPVGSPLSLECTVEGTSNPNLYWYRQAAGRGLQLLFYSVGIGQISSEVPQNLSASRPQDRQFILSSKKLLLSDSGFYLCAWSAGGLMEGNTIYFGEGSWLTVV.

The V call is TRBV6-5, the J call TRBJ1-4, with 9 positions matching TRBD1. The CDR3 contains 14 residues. V was clipped by 7 bases and J by 5 bases; unmatched bases: 5. Looked up from germline, CDR1 is MNHEY and CDR2 is SVGAGI. This CDR3 reads CASTGQGGNEKLFF. In DNA form, the CDR3 reads TGTGCCAGCACGGGACAGGGTGGAAATGAAAAACTGTTTTTT.

This chain connects TRBV2 to TRBJ2-2, with no clear D. Trimming cost V 6 bases and J 4 bases, with 9 bases left between them. Germline CDR1 SNHLY, CDR2 FYNNEI. This CDR3 is built from 13 residues. CDR3 in DNA: TGTGCCAGCAGCACAAGATCCACCGGGGAGCTGTTTTTT. Protein sequence: CASSTRSTGELFF.

This clone is a singleton in its sample. The CDR3 region is CASSLGAGLETQYF. The DNA for the CDR3 is TGCGCCAGCAGCTTGGGGGCAGGTTTAGAGACCCAGTACTTC. The chain carries TRBV5-1 and TRBJ2-5; the D is unclear. The CDR3 sequence is 14 residues long. Trimming pared 0 bases from V and 4 bases from J, leaving 10 bases between. Germline CDR1 SGHRS, CDR2 YFSETQ.

In this sample, this clone turned up once. V and J are TRBV10-3 and TRBJ1-4, with D possibly matching TRBD1 (6 bases). CDR3 size: 16 residues. V was pared by 6 bases and J by 0 bases, with 14 bases between. Germline V gene sequence: CDR1 ENHRY, CDR2 SYGVKD. CDR3 DNA: TGTGCCATCAGCGCCGGGACAACTACAACTAATGAAAAACTGTTTTTT. This translates into CAISAGTTTTNEKLFF.

The chain carries TRBV6-2 or TRBV6-3 and TRBJ2-3; no definite D call. V lost 5 bases and J lost 1, with 7 bases in between. This CDR3 has 13 residues. Germline V gene lookup returns CDR1 MNHEY and CDR2 SVGEGT. In DNA, the CDR3 is TGTGCCAGCAGTCGCCTAGGCACAGATACGCAGTATTTT. Protein: CASSRLGTDTQYF.

The rearrangement uses TRBV19 and TRBJ1-1; D unclear. This CDR3 has 15 amino acids. V dropped 1 base and J dropped 0 bases, with 9 bases sitting between them. CDR1 and CDR2 (germline): LNHDA, SQIVND (reference sequence). CDR3 residues: CASSIGAEMNTEAFF. In DNA, the CDR3 is TGTGCCAGTAGTATAGGGGCAGAAATGAACACTGAAGCTTTCTTT.

The CDR3 bases are TGTGCCAGCAGCTCGAACACAGTGCATTCCTACAATGAGCAGTTCTTC. As protein: CASSSNTVHSYNEQFF. This chain joins TRBV5-6 and TRBJ2-1; D remains unclear. Looked up from germline, CDR1 is SGHDT and CDR2 is YYEEEE. Trimming removed 3 bases from V and 1 base from J, with 14 bases in between. The CDR3 spans 16 residues.

The CDR3 region is CASSQDWVQETQYF. As DNA, the CDR3 is TGTGCCAGCAGTCAGGACTGGGTCCAAGAGACCCAGTACTTC. The chain combines TRBV28 with TRBJ2-5, with D possibly TRBD2 on 5 matching bases. Germline V gives CDR1 MDHEN, CDR2 SYDVKM. V lost 5 bases to trimming and J lost 1 base, with 11 bases between them. The length of the CDR3 is 14 residues.

This clone is a singleton in its sample. The chain couples TRBV12-3 or TRBV12-4 to TRBJ2-3, with unresolved D. The V and J ends lost 5 bases and 0 bases respectively, with 6 bases between them. The CDR3 has 13 residues. This CDR3 is CASSRLSTDTQYF. CDR3 coding DNA: TGTGCCAGCAGTCGCCTAAGCACAGATACGCAGTATTTT.

The chain links TRBV6-5 to TRBJ2-7; D is perhaps TRBD1 (7 bases). CDR3 length: 14 residues. V shed 6 bases and J shed 5 bases, with 17 bases lying between them. From germline, CDR1 is MNHEY and CDR2 SVGAGI. The CDR3 protein is CASRGGKGGHEQYF. CDR3 in DNA: TGTGCCAGCAGAGGGGGCAAGGGAGGCCACGAGCAGTACTTC.

V usage is TRBV29-1 and J usage is TRBJ2-5; maybe TRBD1 (5 bases). Germline loops: CDR1 SQVTM, CDR2 ANQGSEA. The V end was cut by 0 bases, the J end by 4 bases, with 15 bases between. CDR3 size: 15 residues. CDR3 sequence reads: CSVEDRSRATETQYF. CDR3 nucleotide sequence: TGCAGCGTTGAAGATCGCTCCAGGGCTACAGAGACCCAGTACTTC. Complete variable domain (other parts from reference TRBV29-1 and TRBJ2-5): SAVISQKPSRDICQRGTSLTIQCQVDSQVTMMFWYRQQPGQSLTLIATANQGSEATYESGFVIDKFPISRPNLTFSTLTVSNMSPEDSSIYLCSVEDRSRATETQYFGPGTRLLVL.

The rearrangement links TRBV19 to TRBJ1-2; 7 nucleotides align to TRBD1. With V trimmed by 5 bases and J by 5 bases, 14 bases remained unmatched. Germline loops: CDR1 LNHDA, CDR2 SQIVND (reference sequence). This CDR3 comprises 16 residues. Here the CDR3 reads CASSPRALTGWYGYTF. The CDR3 nucleotides read TGTGCCAGTAGTCCCCGCGCTCTGACAGGGTGGTATGGCTACACCTTC.

This clone was seen only a few times. The chain links TRBV13 to TRBJ1-3; 10 bases line up with TRBD1. Germline V CDR1 and CDR2: PRHDT, FYEKMQ (reference sequence). J was trimmed by 8 bases and V by 6 bases; bases with no gene match: 7. The CDR3 runs to 14 residues. The CDR3 DNA follows: TGTGCCAGCAGTCCTGACAGGGGGCCGGACACCATATATTTT. Translated: CASSPDRGPDTIYF.

The rearrangement joins TRBV6-5 to TRBJ1-1; the match to TRBD1 covers 7 bases. The junction had 5 bases not matched to a gene; V was cut back by 5 bases and J by 5 bases. CDR1 and CDR2 from the germline V gene are MNHEY and SVGAGI. CDR3 length: 13 amino acids. The CDR3 protein is CASSTLRGTEAFF. As DNA, the CDR3 is TGTGCCAGCAGTACCCTCAGGGGGACTGAAGCTTTCTTT.

This clone was counted between two and nine times. The J gene is TRBJ1-1, the V gene TRBV7-9, with TRBD1 matching 7 bases. This CDR3 is built from 15 residues. Per germline, CDR1 SEHNR and CDR2 FQNEAQ (reference sequence). J gave up 3 bases and V 2 bases, and 6 bases lay outside the gene matches. The CDR3 region is CASSLNRGGHTEAFF. CDR3 DNA sequence: TGTGCCAGCAGCTTAAATCGAGGGGGCCACACTGAAGCTTTCTTT.

V and J are TRBV5-1 and TRBJ1-6; 11 nucleotides align to TRBD1. The length of the CDR3 is 16 residues. With V trimmed by 1 base and J by 6 bases, 3 bases remained unmatched. Germline-derived CDR1 and CDR2 are SGHRS and YFSETQ. This CDR3 is CASSLQGQGGNSPLHF. The CDR3 DNA reads TGCGCCAGCAGCTTGCAGGGACAGGGGGGTAATTCACCCCTCCACTTT.

This chain uses TRBV7-6 with TRBJ2-3, with a tentative D call TRBD1 (5 bases). CDR3 length: 14 amino acids. Germline values: CDR1 SGHVS, CDR2 FNYEAQ. The ends were cut back, 6 bases at V and 2 bases at J, with 12 bases in the middle. The CDR3 is CASRHLGATDTQYF. CDR3 sequence (DNA): TGTGCCAGCAGACATCTTGGGGCCACAGATACGCAGTATTTT.

The chain links TRBV7-6 to TRBJ1-4, with 12 bases aligning to TRBD1. V lost 0 bases, J lost 6 bases, and 2 bases stayed unmatched. Looked up from germline, CDR1 is SGHVS and CDR2 is FNYEAQ. This CDR3 comprises 16 residues. The CDR3 DNA sequence: TGTGCCAGCAGCTTAGCCGGGACAGGGGGCTATGAAAAACTGTTTTTT. Protein: CASSLAGTGGYEKLFF.

The rearrangement uses TRBV28 and TRBJ2-7; tentatively, D is TRBD1 (5 bases). This CDR3 region has 14 residues. V was clipped by 1 base and J by 2 bases, with 9 bases between them. CDR1 and CDR2 from the germline V gene are MDHEN and SYDVKM. CDR3 coding DNA: TGTGCCAGCAGTTTATTAGGCAGGGCCTACGAGCAGTACTTC. It translates to CASSLLGRAYEQYF. Looking up the rest from reference TRBV28 and TRBJ2-7 gives the full variable domain: DVKVTQSSRYLVKRTGEKVFLECVQDMDHENMFWYRQDPGLGLRLIYFSYDVKMKEKGDIPEGYSVSREKKERFSLILESASTNQTSMYLCASSLLGRAYEQYFGPGTRLTVT.

The chain carries TRBV2 and TRBJ2-4, with D maybe TRBD2 (5 bases). Trimming removed 3 bases from V and 0 bases from J, with 9 bases in between. The CDR3 is 15 amino acids. Germline CDR1 reads SNHLY; CDR2 reads FYNNEI. CDR3 DNA sequence: TGTGCCAGCAGTGAGGGCCGGGGAGCCAAAAACATTCAGTACTTC. Its translation: CASSEGRGAKNIQYF.

The V call is TRBV15, the J call TRBJ1-4; no clear D gene. The V gene lost 4 bases and the J gene lost 5 bases, with 17 bases spanning the gap. The CDR3 has 16 amino acids. Germline V lookup: CDR1 LNHNV, CDR2 YYDKDF (reference sequence). For the CDR3, the DNA is TGTGCCACCAGCATCTCTTCCCGGGGTGGGAATGAAAAACTGTTTTTT. This gives the protein CATSISSRGGNEKLFF.

The rearrangement uses TRBV9 and TRBJ2-2, with no clear D. V was clipped by 3 bases and J by 0 bases, with 6 bases between them. Per the germline V gene, CDR1 is SGDLS and CDR2 is YYNGEE. CDR3 length: 14 residues. The CDR3 sequence is CASSGLSNTGELFF. In DNA, the CDR3 is TGTGCCAGCAGCGGCCTATCGAACACCGGGGAGCTGTTTTTT.

The genes are TRBV19 and TRBJ1-2, with TRBD1 matching over 8 bases. Germline CDR1 is LNHDA and CDR2 is SQIVND (reference sequence). V was clipped by 3 bases and J by 4 bases; unmatched bases: 10. The CDR3 covers 16 residues. In DNA, the CDR3 is TGTGCCAGTAGTATTTCTGGACAGGGAGGTCTCTATGGCTACACCTTC. Its translation is CASSISGQGGLYGYTF.